The TCR beta chain under discussion was sequenced for a study of cytomegalovirus exposure and HLA in healthy donors. This clone appeared a few times. Its target is not known. Study conclusions and caveats: As was reported, the HLA-A and HLA-B alleles of most subjects were accurately predicted from TCR beta sequences.

CDR1 is MGHRA and CDR2 is YSYEKL in the germline V gene. CDR3 length: 14 residues. V was pared by 1 base and J by 7 bases, with 13 bases between. 60 Vbeta and 13 Jbeta primers were used in PCR. Profiling relied on immunoSEQ multiplex PCR, and the TCRdb table lists in-frame clones only, not all of them. In the table there are 100,000 or so clones, 50% to 70% of which are singletons. The receptor's source is a man younger than 40 in good health and CMV-seropositive. The V gene is TRBV4-1, the J gene TRBJ1-2; D may be TRBD1 (5 bases). The source material was PBMCs. The chain's CDR3 is CASSQVVRDTGYTF. The DNA of the CDR3 is TGCGCCAGCAGCCAAGTGGTCAGGGATACTGGCTACACCTTC.